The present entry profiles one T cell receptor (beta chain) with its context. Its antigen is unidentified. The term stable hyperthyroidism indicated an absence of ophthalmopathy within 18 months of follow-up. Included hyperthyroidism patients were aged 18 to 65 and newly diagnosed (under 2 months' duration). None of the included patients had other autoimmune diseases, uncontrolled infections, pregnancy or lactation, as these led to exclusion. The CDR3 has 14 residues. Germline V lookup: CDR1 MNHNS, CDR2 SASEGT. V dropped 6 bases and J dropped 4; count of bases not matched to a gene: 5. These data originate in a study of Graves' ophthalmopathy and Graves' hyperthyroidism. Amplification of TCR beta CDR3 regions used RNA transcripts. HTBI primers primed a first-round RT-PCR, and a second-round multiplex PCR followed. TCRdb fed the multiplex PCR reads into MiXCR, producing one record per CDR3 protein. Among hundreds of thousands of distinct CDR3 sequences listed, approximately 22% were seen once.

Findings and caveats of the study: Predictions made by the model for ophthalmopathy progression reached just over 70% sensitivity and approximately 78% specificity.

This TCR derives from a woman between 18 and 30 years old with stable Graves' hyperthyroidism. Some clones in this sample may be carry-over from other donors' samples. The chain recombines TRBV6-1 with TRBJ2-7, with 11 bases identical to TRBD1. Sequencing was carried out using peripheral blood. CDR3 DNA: TGTGCCAGCAGAGATGGACAGGGGGCGTACGAGCAGTACTTC. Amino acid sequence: CASRDGQGAYEQYF.